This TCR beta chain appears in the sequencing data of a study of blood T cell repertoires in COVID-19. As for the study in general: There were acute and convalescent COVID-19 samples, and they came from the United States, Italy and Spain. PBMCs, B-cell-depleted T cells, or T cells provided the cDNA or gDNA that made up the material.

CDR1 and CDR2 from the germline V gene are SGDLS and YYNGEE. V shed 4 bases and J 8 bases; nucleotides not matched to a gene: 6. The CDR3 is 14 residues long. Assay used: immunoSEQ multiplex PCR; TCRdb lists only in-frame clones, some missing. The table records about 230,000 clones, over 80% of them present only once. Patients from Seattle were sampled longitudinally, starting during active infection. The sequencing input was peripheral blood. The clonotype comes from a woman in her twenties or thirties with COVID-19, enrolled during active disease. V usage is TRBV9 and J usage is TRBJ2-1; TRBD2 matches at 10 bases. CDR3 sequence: CASSSSGSGDEQFF. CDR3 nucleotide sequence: TGTGCCAGCAGCTCTAGCGGGAGTGGCGATGAGCAGTTCTTC.